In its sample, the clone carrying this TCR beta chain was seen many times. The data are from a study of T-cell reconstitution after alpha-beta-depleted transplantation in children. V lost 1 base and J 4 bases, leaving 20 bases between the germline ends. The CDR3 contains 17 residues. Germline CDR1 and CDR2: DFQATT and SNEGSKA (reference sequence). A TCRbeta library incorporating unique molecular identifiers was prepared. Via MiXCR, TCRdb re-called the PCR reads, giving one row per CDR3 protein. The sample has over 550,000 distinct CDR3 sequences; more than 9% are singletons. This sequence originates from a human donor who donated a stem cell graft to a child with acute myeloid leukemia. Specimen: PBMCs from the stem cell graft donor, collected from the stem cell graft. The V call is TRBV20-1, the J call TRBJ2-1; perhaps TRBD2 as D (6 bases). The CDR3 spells CSARAGDRLYGYNEQFF. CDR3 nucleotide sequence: TGCAGTGCTAGAGCGGGGGATCGTCTATACGGTTACAATGAGCAGTTCTTC.